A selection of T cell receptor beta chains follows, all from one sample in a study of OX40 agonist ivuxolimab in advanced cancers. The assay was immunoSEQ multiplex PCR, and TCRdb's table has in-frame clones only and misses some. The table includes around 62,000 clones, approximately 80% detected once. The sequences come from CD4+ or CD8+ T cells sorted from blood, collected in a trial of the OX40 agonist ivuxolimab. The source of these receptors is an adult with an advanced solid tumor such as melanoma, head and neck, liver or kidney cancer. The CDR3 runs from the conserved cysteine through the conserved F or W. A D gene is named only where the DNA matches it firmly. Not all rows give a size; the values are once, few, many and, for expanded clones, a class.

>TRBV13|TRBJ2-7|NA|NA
CASSFEGNGAYEQYF
TGTGCCAGCAGCTTCGAGGGGAACGGGGCCTACGAGCAGTACTTC
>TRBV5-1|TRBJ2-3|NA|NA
CASTPEWVGADTQYF
TGCGCCAGCACCCCGGAGTGGGTCGGGGCAGATACGCAGTATTTT
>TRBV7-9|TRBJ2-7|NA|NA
CASSLGAEPWEQYF
TGTGCCAGCAGCTTAGGCGCGGAACCCTGGGAGCAGTACTTC
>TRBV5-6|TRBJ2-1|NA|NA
CASSLVPGTVGNEQFF
TGTGCCAGCAGCTTGGTCCCCGGGACTGTTGGCAATGAGCAGTTCTTC
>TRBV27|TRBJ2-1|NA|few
CASSLTGRNEQFF
TGTGCCAGCAGTTTAACTGGACGCAATGAGCAGTTCTTC
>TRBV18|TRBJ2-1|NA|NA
CASSPLVAVNNEQFF
TGTGCCAGCTCACCACTCGTGGCGGTGAACAATGAGCAGTTCTTC
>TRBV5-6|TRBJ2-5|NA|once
CASSFNRGTQYF
TGTGCCAGCAGCTTCAACCGAGGGACCCAGTACTTC
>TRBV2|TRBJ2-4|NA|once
CASGVTVGIQYF
TGTGCCAGCGGGGTGACAGTAGGCATTCAGTACTTC
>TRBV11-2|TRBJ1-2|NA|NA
CASSIRVDYGYTF
TGTGCCAGCAGCATAAGGGTCGACTATGGCTACACCTTC
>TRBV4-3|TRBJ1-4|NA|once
CASSQGNSFNEKLFF
TGCGCCAGCAGCCAAGGAAACAGCTTTAATGAAAAACTGTTTTTT
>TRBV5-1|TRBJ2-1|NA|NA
CASRGYNEQFF
TGCGCCAGCAGAGGATACAATGAGCAGTTCTTC
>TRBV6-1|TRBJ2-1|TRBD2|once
CASSEAGGSNEQFF
TGTGCCAGCAGTGAAGCGGGGGGGTCCAATGAGCAGTTCTTC
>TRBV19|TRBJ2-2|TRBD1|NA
CASSSELPGQANTGELFF
TGTGCCAGTAGTAGCGAATTACCGGGACAGGCGAACACCGGGGAGCTGTTTTTT
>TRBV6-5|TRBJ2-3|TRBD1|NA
CASRGDRAHLGTQYF
TGTGCCAGCAGGGGGGACAGGGCCCATCTTGGGACGCAGTATTTT
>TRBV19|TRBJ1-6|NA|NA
CASSIGTADYNSPLHF
TGTGCCAGTAGTATAGGTACAGCTGACTATAATTCACCCCTCCACTTT
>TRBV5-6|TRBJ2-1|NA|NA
CASSGVSAGGISYNEQFF
TGTGCCAGCAGCGGGGTTTCGGCGGGTGGGATCTCCTACAATGAGCAGTTCTTC
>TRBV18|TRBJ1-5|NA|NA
CASSTNQGNNQPQHF
TGTGCCAGCTCTACTAATCAGGGGAATAATCAGCCCCAGCATTTT
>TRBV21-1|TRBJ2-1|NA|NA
CASSKVVSSTNSYNEQFF
TGTGCCAGCAGCAAAGTCGTCTCATCGACGAACTCCTACAATGAGCAGTTCTTC
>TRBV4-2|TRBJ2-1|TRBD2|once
CASSHLLAGALNNEQFF
TGTGCCAGCAGCCACCTACTAGCGGGGGCCCTCAACAATGAGCAGTTCTTC
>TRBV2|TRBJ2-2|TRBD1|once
CASLDRGPNTGELFF
TGTGCCAGTTTAGACAGGGGGCCGAACACCGGGGAGCTGTTTTTT
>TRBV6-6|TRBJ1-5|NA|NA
CASSPLAVNQPQHF
TGTGCCAGCAGCCCCCTGGCGGTTAATCAGCCCCAGCATTTT
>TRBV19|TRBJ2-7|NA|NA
CASSIDQGGPYEQYF
TGTGCCAGTAGTATAGATCAGGGCGGACCCTACGAGCAGTACTTC
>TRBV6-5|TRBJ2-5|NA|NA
CASSYGGAASGETQYF
TGTGCCAGCAGTTACGGGGGGGCTGCCTCCGGGGAGACCCAGTACTTC
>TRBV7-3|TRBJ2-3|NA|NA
CASSLLGVSTDTQYF
TGTGCCAGCAGCTTACTGGGGGTTAGCACAGATACGCAGTATTTT
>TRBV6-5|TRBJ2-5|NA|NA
CASSILRKETQYF
TGTGCCAGCTCAATTCTTCGGAAGGAGACCCAGTACTTC
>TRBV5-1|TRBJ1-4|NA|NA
CASSSQGLGNEKLFF
TGCGCCAGCAGCAGCCAGGGGCTTGGTAATGAAAAACTGTTTTTT
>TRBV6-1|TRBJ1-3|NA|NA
CASSAGFRNTIYF
TGTGCCAGCAGTGCCGGGTTCAGAAACACCATATATTTT
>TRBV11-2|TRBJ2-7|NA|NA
CASSFGGTTIDEQYF
TGTGCCAGCAGCTTCGGGGGGACAACCATTGACGAGCAGTACTTC
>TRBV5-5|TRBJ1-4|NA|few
CASSLVQGSGEKLFF
TGTGCCAGCAGCTTAGTGCAGGGTTCCGGTGAAAAACTGTTTTTT
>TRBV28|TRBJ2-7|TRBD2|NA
CASSPPALGGGLPYEQYF
TGTGCCAGCAGTCCTCCCGCTCTAGGCGGGGGGTTACCCTACGAGCAGTACTTC